This T cell receptor (beta chain) was profiled in a study of Graves' ophthalmopathy and Graves' hyperthyroidism. General study results and limits: Built on 13 signatures, a model told ophthalmopathy apart from stable hyperthyroidism with almost 90% sensitivity and around 80% specificity.

This CDR3 region has 12 residues. V lost 7 bases, J lost 0 bases, and 6 bases lay in between. Germline loops: CDR1 SGHVS, CDR2 FQNEAQ. The TCR beta CDR3 regions underwent amplification from RNA transcripts. Scientists carried out first-round RT-PCR using HTBI primers and then a second-round multiplex PCR. MiXCR, run by TCRdb on the multiplex PCR reads, gives a single entry per CDR3 protein. The data contain under 350,000 distinct CDR3 sequences, around a sixth of them singletons. This clonotype came up many times. The target antigen is unknown. Donors with ophthalmopathy: moderate-to-severe activity, CAS ≥3, NOSPECS ≥4, duration under 3 months. Enrollment excluded any patients with other autoimmune diseases, uncontrolled infections, pregnancy or lactation. Diagnosis was based on clinical symptoms, serum thyroxine, TRAb, thyroid ultrasound and orbital computed tomography.

Sequencing input: peripheral blood. The receptor was isolated from an adult man with Graves' ophthalmopathy. The genes are TRBV7-8 and TRBJ2-5; D is undetermined. The CDR3 spells CASTVYQETQYF. As DNA, the CDR3 is TGTGCCAGCACCGTGTACCAAGAGACCCAGTACTTC.